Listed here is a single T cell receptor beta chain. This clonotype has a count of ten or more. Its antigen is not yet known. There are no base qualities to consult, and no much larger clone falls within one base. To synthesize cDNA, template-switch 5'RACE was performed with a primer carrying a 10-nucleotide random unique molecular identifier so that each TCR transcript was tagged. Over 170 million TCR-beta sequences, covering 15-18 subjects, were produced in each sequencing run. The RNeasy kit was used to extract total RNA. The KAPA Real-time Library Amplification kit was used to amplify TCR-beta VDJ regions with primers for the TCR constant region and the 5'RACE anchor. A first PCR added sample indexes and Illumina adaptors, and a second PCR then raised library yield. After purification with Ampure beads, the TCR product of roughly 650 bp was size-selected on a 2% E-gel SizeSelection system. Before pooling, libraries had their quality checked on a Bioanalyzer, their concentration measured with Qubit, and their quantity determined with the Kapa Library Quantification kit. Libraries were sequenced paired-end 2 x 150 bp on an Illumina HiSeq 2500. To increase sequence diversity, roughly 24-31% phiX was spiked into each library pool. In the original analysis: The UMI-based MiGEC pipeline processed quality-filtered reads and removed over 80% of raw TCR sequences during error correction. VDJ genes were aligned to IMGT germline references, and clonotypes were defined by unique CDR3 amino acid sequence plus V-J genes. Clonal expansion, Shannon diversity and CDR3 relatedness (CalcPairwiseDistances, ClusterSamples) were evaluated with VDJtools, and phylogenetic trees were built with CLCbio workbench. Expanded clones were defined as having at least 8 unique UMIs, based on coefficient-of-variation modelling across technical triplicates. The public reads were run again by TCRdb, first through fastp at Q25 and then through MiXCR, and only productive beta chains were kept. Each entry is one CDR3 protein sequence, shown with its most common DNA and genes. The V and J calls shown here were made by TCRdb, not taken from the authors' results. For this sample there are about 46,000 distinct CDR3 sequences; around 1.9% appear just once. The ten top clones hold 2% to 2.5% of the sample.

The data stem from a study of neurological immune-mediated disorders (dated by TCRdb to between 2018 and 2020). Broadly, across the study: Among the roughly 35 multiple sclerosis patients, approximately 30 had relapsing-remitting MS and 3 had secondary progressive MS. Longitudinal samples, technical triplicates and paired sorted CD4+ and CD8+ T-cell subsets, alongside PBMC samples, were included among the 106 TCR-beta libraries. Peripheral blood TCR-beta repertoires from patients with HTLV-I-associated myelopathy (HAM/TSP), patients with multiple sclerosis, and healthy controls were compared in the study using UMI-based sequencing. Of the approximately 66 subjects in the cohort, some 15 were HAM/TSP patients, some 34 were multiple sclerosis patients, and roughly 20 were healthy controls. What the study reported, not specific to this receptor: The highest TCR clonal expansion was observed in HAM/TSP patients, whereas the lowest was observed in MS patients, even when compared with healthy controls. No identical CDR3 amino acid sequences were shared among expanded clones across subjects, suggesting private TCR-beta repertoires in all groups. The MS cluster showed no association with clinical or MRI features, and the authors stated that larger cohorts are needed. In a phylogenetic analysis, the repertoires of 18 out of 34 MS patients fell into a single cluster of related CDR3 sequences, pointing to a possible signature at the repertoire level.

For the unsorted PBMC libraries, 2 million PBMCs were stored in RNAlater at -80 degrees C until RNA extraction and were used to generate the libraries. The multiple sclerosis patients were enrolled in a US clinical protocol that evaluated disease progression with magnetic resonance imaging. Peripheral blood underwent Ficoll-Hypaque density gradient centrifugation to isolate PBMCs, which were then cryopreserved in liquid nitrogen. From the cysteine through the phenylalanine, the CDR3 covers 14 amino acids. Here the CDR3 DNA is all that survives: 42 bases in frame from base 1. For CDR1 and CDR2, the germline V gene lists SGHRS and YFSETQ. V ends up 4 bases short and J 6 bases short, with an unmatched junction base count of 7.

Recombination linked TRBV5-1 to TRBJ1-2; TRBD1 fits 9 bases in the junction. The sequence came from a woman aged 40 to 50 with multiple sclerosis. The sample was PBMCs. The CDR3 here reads CASSPGTGTNGYTF. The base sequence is TGCGCCAGCAGCCCCGGGACAGGGACAAATGGCTACACCTTC.